Shown below are 18 T cell receptor beta chains from a single sample sequenced in a study of tumor and adjacent non-tumor tissue in lung cancer. The library came from three nested PCR rounds adapted from ARM-PCR protocols. TCRdb itself ran the multiplex PCR reads through MiXCR, one entry per CDR3 protein. The sample contains around 140,000 distinct CDR3 sequences, approximately 66% of which appear only once. RNA was extracted from bulk tissue without any cell sorting. The sequencing sample was made of lung tumor tissue. These receptors all come from a man between 60 and 70 years old with small cell lung cancer.

The chain employs TRBV5-1 and TRBJ2-3; TRBD2 matches at 8 bases. This CDR3 is 17 amino acids long. After removal of 0 bases from V and 4 bases from J, the junction contained 10 bases not matched to a gene. CDR1 and CDR2 from the germline V gene are SGHRS and YFSETQ. CDR3 sequence reads: CASSLAGTSGSADTQYF. The DNA of the CDR3 is TGCGCCAGCAGCTTGGCAGGGACCAGCGGGAGCGCAGATACGCAGTATTTT. The complete variable domain, with remaining parts taken from reference TRBV5-1 and TRBJ2-3, reads KAGVTQTPRYLIKTRGQQVTLSCSPISGHRSVSWYQQTPGQGLQFLFEYFSETQRNKGNFPGRFSGRQFSNSRSEMNVSTLELGDSALYLCASSLAGTSGSADTQYFGPGTRLTVL.

This clonotype was detected ten times or more. The chain has TRBV11-3 and TRBJ2-5, with 8 bases aligning to TRBD2. The CDR3 totals 16 residues. Germline lookup yields CDR1 SGHNT and CDR2 YENEEA. V lost 5 bases and J lost 2; bases outside the gene matches: 10. In DNA, the CDR3 is TGTGCCAGCAGCCGTCTGGGGCTAGCGGGTCAAGAGACCCAGTACTTC. This translates into CASSRLGLAGQETQYF.

The chain carries TRBV20-1 and TRBJ2-1; the match to TRBD2 covers 11 bases. Germline V CDR1 and CDR2: DFQATT, SNEGSKA (reference sequence). J gave up 9 bases and V 4 bases, and 14 bases lay outside the gene matches. The CDR3 is made up of 16 amino acids. Here the CDR3 DNA reads TGCAGTGCTACGGTAGCGGGAGGGACACTCGGCAGTGAGCAGTTCTTC. It yields the protein CSATVAGGTLGSEQFF.

With regard to this clonotype: It is likely a read error, because the conserved phenylalanine at the end of the CDR3 is missing. V gene TRBV9 combines with J gene TRBJ2-1; D gene ambiguous. The V and J ends lost 2 bases and 9 bases respectively, with 18 bases between them. The CDR3 has 15 amino acids. CDR1 and CDR2 from the germline V gene are SGDLS and YYNGEE. The CDR3 is CASSVQTSGFGEQFL. The CDR3 DNA follows: TGTGCCAGCAGCGTCCAGACTTCTGGGTTTGGTGAGCAGTTCTTA.

To note about this clonotype: Since the CDR3 does not end with the conserved phenylalanine or tryptophan, this likely comes from a read error. The chain recombines TRBV29-1 with TRBJ2-1; the match to TRBD2 covers 7 bases. CDR3 size: 15 residues. V trimming: 6 bases; J trimming: 5 bases; junction bases outside the gene matches: 13. Germline-derived CDR1 and CDR2 are SQVTM and ANQGSEA. This CDR3 is CSVTLTGGRDNEQFL. DNA for the CDR3: TGCAGCGTCACCTTGACTGGCGGGAGAGACAATGAGCAGTTCCTA.

The gene calls are TRBV6-1 and TRBJ2-7, with unresolved D. Trimming took off 2 bases at V and 0 bases at J, with 11 bases between the two ends. The CDR3 totals 15 residues. The germline gives CDR1 MNHNS, CDR2 SASEGT. CDR3 sequence reads: CASSEMAASSYEQYF. CDR3 DNA: TGTGCCAGCAGTGAAATGGCGGCGAGCTCCTACGAGCAGTACTTC.

The J gene is TRBJ1-1, the V gene TRBV6-1; tentative D call: TRBD1 (5 bases). The CDR3 is 16 residues long. Germline lookup yields CDR1 MNHNS and CDR2 SASEGT. Trimming removed 2 bases at V and 4 bases at J, with 17 bases between. The CDR3, as DNA: TGTGCCAGCAGTGAAAAGGAAATCGGGGGAGGCACTGAAGCTTTCTTT. Amino acid sequence: CASSEKEIGGGTEAFF.

About this clonotype itself: One junction end disagrees with the germline gene, perhaps due to a read error. The chain combines TRBV29-1 with TRBJ1-1; perhaps TRBD1 as D (6 bases). From germline, CDR1 is SQVTM and CDR2 ANQGSEA. The CDR3 is 14 amino acids. CDR3 loop: CSAVGQLMNTEAFF. The CDR3 DNA is TGCAGCGCCGTCGGACAGCTCATGAATACTGAAGCTTTCTTT.

This clonotype was counted only a few times. This chain connects TRBV20-1 to TRBJ2-5; D assignment may be TRBD1 or TRBD2 (5 bases each). The CDR3 has 15 amino acids. Germline V gene lookup returns CDR1 DFQATT and CDR2 SNEGSKA (reference sequence). The V gene lost 6 bases and the J gene lost 10 bases, with 27 bases spanning the gap. For the CDR3, the DNA is TGCAGTGCCAGGGAAGGTTCCGCGGGCTTTGGGGACCAGTACTTC. Encoded protein: CSAREGSAGFGDQYF.

With respect to this clonotype: The conserved phenylalanine or tryptophan normally closing the CDR3 is absent here, so this likely arose from a read error. The J gene is TRBJ2-7, the V gene TRBV5-4, with D unresolved. Germline V lookup: CDR1 SGHNT, CDR2 YYREEE (reference sequence). The CDR3 contains 13 residues. The CDR3 sequence is CASSLGPQNEQYL. CDR3 in DNA: TGTGCCAGCAGCTTGGGCCCCCAAAACGAACAGTACTTA.

This clonotype has at least ten counts. J is TRBJ1-1 and V is TRBV11-3, with a possible D match to TRBD1 (6 bases). The CDR3 covers 16 residues. Germline assignment: CDR1 SGHNT and CDR2 YENEEA. V lost 5 bases to trimming and J lost 6 bases, with 22 bases between them. Here the CDR3 reads CASSKHTGNLNPEAFF. The CDR3 nucleotides read TGTGCCAGCAGCAAGCACACAGGGAATCTCAATCCTGAAGCTTTCTTT. Together with reference TRBV11-3 and TRBJ1-1, the CDR3 gives the full variable domain: EAGVVQSPRYKIIEKKQPVAFWCNPISGHNTLYWYLQNLGQGPELLIRYENEEAVDDSQLPKDRFSAERLKGVDSTLKIQPAELGDSAVYLCASSKHTGNLNPEAFFGQGTRLTVV.

To note about this clonotype: Sequence at one end of the junction differs from germline and may be a read error. This chain connects TRBV11-2 to TRBJ2-6; D might be TRBD1 (6 bases). This CDR3 contains 19 residues. Germline V CDR1 and CDR2: SGHAT, FQNNGV. The CDR3 nucleotides read TGTGCCAGCAGCCCGACGGACGCACAGGGTGGTATGGGGGCCAAAGTCCTGACTTTC. This codes for CASSPTDAQGGMGAKVLTF.

A note on this clonotype: This may be a read error, as it is one base from a much larger clone. This CDR3 fails to terminate in the conserved phenylalanine or tryptophan, so it likely reflects a read error. The limits of the CDR3 on the DNA are not certain, so only TCRdb's listed CDR3 is given. The V call is TRBV6-9, the J call TRBJ2-7; the table's TRBD1 call for D was not verified on the DNA. The CDR3 spans 9 residues, counting both ends. CDR1 and CDR2 from the germline V gene are MNHGY and SVAAGI. The CDR3 protein is CASNPLPLI.

The table lists this clonotype with a few counts. The chain carries TRBV20-1 and TRBJ2-5; 10 bases fit TRBD2. The V and J ends lost 3 bases and 5 bases, in that order; junction bases with no gene match: 9. Germline CDR1 reads DFQATT; CDR2 reads SNEGSKA (reference sequence). The CDR3 has 15 residues. The CDR3 protein is CSASGSSGSAETQYF. The CDR3 DNA follows: TGCAGTGCTAGCGGGTCTAGCGGGAGTGCGGAGACCCAGTACTTC.

Note on this clonotype: As the CDR3 is not closed by the conserved phenylalanine or tryptophan, this likely results from a read error. The CDR3 sequence: CASSSGSGAWELFL. Written as DNA, the CDR3 is TGTGCCAGCAGCTCGGGTAGCGGGGCCTGGGAGCTGTTTTTG. The rearrangement uses TRBV11-1 and TRBJ2-2, with TRBD2 matching 8 bases. Germline CDR1 SGHAT, CDR2 FQDESV (reference sequence). The CDR3 has 14 residues. The junction had 7 bases not matched to a gene; V was cut back by 4 bases and J by 9 bases.

Only a few counts were recorded for this clonotype. A much larger clone lies one base from this, so it may be a read error. The V call is TRBV11-3, the J call TRBJ1-6, with a weak D call TRBD1 (6 bases). Germline V CDR1 and CDR2: SGHNT, YENEEA. This CDR3 is 15 amino acids long. CDR3 DNA: TGTGTCAGCAGCCCAAACAGGGCCCTGGGTTCACCCCTCCACTTT. It yields the protein CVSSPNRALGSPLHF.

The gene calls are TRBV12-3 or TRBV12-4 and TRBJ2-5, with D uncertain. The germline V and J ends were trimmed by 3 bases and 3 bases, with 8 bases remaining between them. CDR3 size: 13 residues. The CDR3, as DNA: TGTGCCAGCAGTTTCACTCACGAAGAGACCCAGTACTTC. Translating gives CASSFTHEETQYF.

The chain links TRBV20-1 to TRBJ2-7, with D hard to call. V was clipped by 3 bases and J by 6 bases, with 12 bases between them. CDR1 and CDR2 (germline): DFQATT, SNEGSKA (reference sequence). This CDR3 has 12 residues. The CDR3 here is CSASLQLREQYF. DNA of the CDR3: TGCAGTGCTAGCTTACAGTTGCGCGAGCAGTACTTC.